This T cell receptor (beta chain) was sequenced in a study of regulatory T cells in long-lasting Graves disease. Building of the TCR beta libraries involved iRepertoire HTBI primers and Arm-PCR of CDR3 regions. Via MiXCR, TCRdb re-called the multiplex PCR reads, giving one row per CDR3 protein. The table has roughly 420,000 distinct CDR3 sequences, around 15% seen once; the top ten hold under 20%. Regarding the study as a whole: Favoring TRBV28, TRBJ1-2 and TRBJ2-5 was a feature seen in persistent disease.

Worth noting for this clonotype: Its cognate antigen is unknown.

Described time point: newly diagnosed GD, antithyroid drugs for less than 3 months. Scientists built the TCR library using RNA that was extracted from PBMCs. Germline CDR1 and CDR2: LNHDA and SQIVND (reference sequence). V shed 7 bases and J shed 0 bases, with 9 bases lying between them. CDR3 length equals 14 residues. In addition, the sample was reused for a study of T cells in Graves' hyperthyroidism and ophthalmopathy. As that report states: The study used the HTBI primer set for a first-round RT-PCR of the TCR CDR3. Most thyroid-expanded clonotypes above 0.001 were also found in blood.

The sequencing here drew on peripheral blood mononuclear cells (PBMCs), taken at new diagnosis, from a patient treated with antithyroid drugs. The V gene is TRBV19, the J gene TRBJ2-2; TRBD1 or TRBD2 may be the D gene (5 bases each). The TCR was taken from a woman aged 50 to 60 with Graves disease. The DNA for the CDR3 is TGTGCCAGTATCGGGACCCCGAACACCGGGGAGCTGTTTTTT. Translating it yields CASIGTPNTGELFF.